This T cell receptor beta chain comes out of a study of graft-versus-host responses after intestinal transplantation. Study context: Anti-thymocyte globulin induction was given to all recipients, followed by tacrolimus and steroids for 3 to 4 years.

Profiled with immunoSEQ multiplex PCR; TCRdb holds only in-frame clones, not every one. This sample yields fewer than 120,000 clones, of which around 95% are seen a single time; less than 0.55% belongs to the top ten. CDR3 length: 13 residues. The V end lost 6 bases, the J end lost 2 bases, and 10 bases lay between the germline ends. In germline, CDR1 is MNHEY, CDR2 SVGAGI. A word on this clone: Its antigen remains unknown.

This sequence originates from a human donor who received an intestinal transplant. The material sequenced was unstimulated CD8+ T cells sorted from spleen or lymph node cells, taken before intestinal transplant. The chain uses TRBV6-5 and TRBJ1-1, with D maybe TRBD1 (5 bases). In DNA, the CDR3 is TGTGCCAGCAGCTGGGACGGAAACACTGAAGCTTTCTTT. It yields the protein CASSWDGNTEAFF.